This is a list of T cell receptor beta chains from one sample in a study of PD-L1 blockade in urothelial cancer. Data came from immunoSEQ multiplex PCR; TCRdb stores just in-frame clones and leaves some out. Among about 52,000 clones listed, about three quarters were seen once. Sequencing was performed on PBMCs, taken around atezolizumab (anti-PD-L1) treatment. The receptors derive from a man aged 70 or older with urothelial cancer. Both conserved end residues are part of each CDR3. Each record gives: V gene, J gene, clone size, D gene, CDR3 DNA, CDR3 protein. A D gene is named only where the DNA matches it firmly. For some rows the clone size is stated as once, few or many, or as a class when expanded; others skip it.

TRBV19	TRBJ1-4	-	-	TGTGCCAGTAGTGTGGCTGCAACTAATGAAAAACTGTTTTTT	CASSVAATNEKLFF
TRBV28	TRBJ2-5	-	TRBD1	TGTGCCAGCAGTTTAGACAGGGTTGTTGGAGAGACCCAGTACTTC	CASSLDRVVGETQYF
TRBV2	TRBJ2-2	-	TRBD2	TGTGCCAGCAGTGAAGTAGCGGGAGTTCCCGGGGAGCTGTTTTTT	CASSEVAGVPGELFF
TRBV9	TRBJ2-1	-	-	TGTGCCAGCAGCGTCTCGGTGGAGAGCTCCTACAATGAGCAGTTCTTC	CASSVSVESSYNEQFF
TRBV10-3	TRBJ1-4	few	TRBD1	TGTGCCATCAGTGAGTCGGGACAGGGTGTGGATGAAAAACTGTTTTTT	CAISESGQGVDEKLFF
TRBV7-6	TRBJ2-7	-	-	TGTGCCAGCAGCTCCACACTCTCGACTAGGGGTTCATACGAGCAGTACTTC	CASSSTLSTRGSYEQYF
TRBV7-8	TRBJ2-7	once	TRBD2	TGTGCCAGCCTTTCATCTTCGGGACTAGGTAACTACGAGCAGTACTTC	CASLSSSGLGNYEQYF
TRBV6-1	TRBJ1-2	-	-	TGTGCCAGCAGTGACAGTTACTATGGCTACACCTTC	CASSDSYYGYTF
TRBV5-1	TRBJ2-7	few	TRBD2	TGCGCCAGCAGCCCCCGGCCGGGACTAGCGGGATACGAGCAGTACTTC	CASSPRPGLAGYEQYF
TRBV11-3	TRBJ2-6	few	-	TGTGCCAGCAGCAAGGGCGGGGGGGCCAACGTCCTGACTTTC	CASSKGGGANVLTF
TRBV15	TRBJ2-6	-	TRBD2	TGTGCCACCAGCAGAGATTGGGGGGGTACTGGGGCCAACGTCCTGACTTTC	CATSRDWGGTGANVLTF
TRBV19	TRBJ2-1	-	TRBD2	TGTGCCAGTAGTATAGAGGGAGGGCCCTACAATGAGCAGTTCTTC	CASSIEGGPYNEQFF
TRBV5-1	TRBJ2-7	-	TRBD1	TGCGCCAGCAGCCGATGGACAGGGGAGGACGAGCAGTACTTC	CASSRWTGEDEQYF
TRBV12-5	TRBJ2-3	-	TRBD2	TGTGCTAGTGCCCGAGGGAGCGGGGGGGCTAAGGATACGCAGTATTTT	CASARGSGGAKDTQYF
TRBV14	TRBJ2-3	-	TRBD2	TGTGCCAGCAGCCAAGTGCTAGCGGGGGTGCAGTATTTT	CASSQVLAGVQYF
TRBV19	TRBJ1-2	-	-	TGTGCCAGTAGTCCTCTGACAGGTGCGGGGGAAGGCTACACCTTC	CASSPLTGAGEGYTF
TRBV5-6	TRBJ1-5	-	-	TGTGCCAGCAGCTTTAGGATCGGGAGCGATCAGCCCCAGCATTTT	CASSFRIGSDQPQHF
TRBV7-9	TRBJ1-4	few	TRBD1	TGTGCCAGCAGCAAGGGGGACAGGGCCAATGAAAAACTGTTTTTT	CASSKGDRANEKLFF
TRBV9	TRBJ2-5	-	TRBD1	TGTGCCAGCAGCGTATCACAGGGGTTTGGAGAGACCCAGTACTTC	CASSVSQGFGETQYF
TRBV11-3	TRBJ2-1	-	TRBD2	TGTGCCAGCAGCTCGCGGGAGGAACCCTACAATGAGCAGTTCTTC	CASSSREEPYNEQFF
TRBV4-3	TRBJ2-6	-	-	TGCGCCAGCAGCCAAGATATTTCTGGGGCCAACGTCCTGACTTTC	CASSQDISGANVLTF
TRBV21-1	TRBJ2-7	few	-	TGTGCCAGCAGCAAAGCTTTCGCGACAGACTCCCCCCCCTACGAGCAGTACTTC	CASSKAFATDSPPYEQYF
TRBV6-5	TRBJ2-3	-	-	TGTGCCAGCAGTTCCCAACTCCTAGAAAATACGCAGTATTTT	CASSSQLLENTQYF
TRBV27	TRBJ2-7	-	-	TGTGCCAGCAGTCGAGATACCGACAGGCGCGAGCAGTACTTC	CASSRDTDRREQYF
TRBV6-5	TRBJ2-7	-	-	TGTGCCAGCAGTCAAGGACAGAGCTTGGAGCAGTACTTC	CASSQGQSLEQYF
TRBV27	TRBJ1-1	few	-	TGTGCCAGCAGTTTAAGAGGGGGGGGGAGTGAAGCTTTCTTT	CASSLRGGGSEAFF
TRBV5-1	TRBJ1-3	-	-	TGCGCCAGCAGCTTAGCACAGGGTGGTAGCAGAAACACCATATATTTT	CASSLAQGGSRNTIYF
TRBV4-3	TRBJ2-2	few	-	TGCGCCAGCAGCCAAGATCACTCACTACTCTTTAACACCGGGGAGCTGTTTTTT	CASSQDHSLLFNTGELFF
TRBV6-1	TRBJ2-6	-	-	TGTGCCAGCAGTGAAGTTCTGGGGGGCTCTGGGGCCAACGTCCTGACTTTC	CASSEVLGGSGANVLTF
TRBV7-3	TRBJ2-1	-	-	TGTGCCAGCAGCAAGTCCCGAGACAATGAGCAGTTCTTC	CASSKSRDNEQFF
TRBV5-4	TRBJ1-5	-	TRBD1	TGTGCCAGCAGCTTGGACAGGGGAAATCAGCCCCAGCATTTT	CASSLDRGNQPQHF
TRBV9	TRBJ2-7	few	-	TGTGCCAGCAGCGGCAGCGAAAGCCGGGAGCAGTACTTC	CASSGSESREQYF
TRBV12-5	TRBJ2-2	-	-	TGTGCTAGTAGAACTCAGAACACCGGGGAGCTGTTTTTT	CASRTQNTGELFF
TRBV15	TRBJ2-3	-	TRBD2	TGTGCCACCAGCAGAGTGAGACTAGCGGGAGTAGATACGCAGTATTTT	CATSRVRLAGVDTQYF
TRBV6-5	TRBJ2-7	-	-	TGTGCCAGCACCAAATCCCGGGGTAAAACCTACGAGCAGTACTTC	CASTKSRGKTYEQYF
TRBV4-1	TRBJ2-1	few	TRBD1	TGCGCCAGCAGCCAAGGACGACAGGGTGCCTACAATGAGCAGTTCTTC	CASSQGRQGAYNEQFF
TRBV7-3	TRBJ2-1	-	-	TGTGCCAGCAGCTTAACGGGCGGGGGCTTCTACAATGAGCAGTTCTTC	CASSLTGGGFYNEQFF
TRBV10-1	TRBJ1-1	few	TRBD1	TGCGCCAGCAGTGGGTGGACAGGGTTGGCCACTGAAGCTTTCTTT	CASSGWTGLATEAFF
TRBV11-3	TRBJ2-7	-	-	TGTGCCAGCAGCTTAGAGACCAGGGCTTCCTACGAGCAGTACTTC	CASSLETRASYEQYF